Presented here are 13 T cell receptor beta chains from one specimen sequenced in a study of shared clonotypes between healthy human individuals. Method: immunoSEQ multiplex PCR; TCRdb's copy keeps in-frame clones and lacks some. The sample carries about 2.4 million clones, more than 90% recorded once. Sequencing was carried out using naive CD4+ T cells sorted from blood. Documented subset: CD45RA+ positively selected. The receptors originated from a man aged 18 to 30 in good health.

A single count supports this clone. The chain has TRBV5-1 and TRBJ1-4; D is ambiguous. The CDR3 consists of 16 residues. Trimming removed 4 bases at V and 5 bases at J, with 18 bases between. The germline CDR1 and CDR2 sequences are SGHRS and YFSETQ. DNA for the CDR3: TGCGCCAGCAGCCGGACGCCCCCAGGTCGAAATGAAAAACTGTTTTTT. Translation gives CASSRTPPGRNEKLFF.

The rearrangement joins TRBV28 to TRBJ2-3, with 8 bases matching TRBD1. V was clipped by 3 bases and J by 2 bases; unmatched bases: 4. Germline V gene lookup returns CDR1 MDHEN and CDR2 SYDVKM. The CDR3 has 15 amino acids. As DNA, the CDR3 is TGTGCCAGCAGTTTGAGGCAGGGGGCCACAGATACGCAGTATTTT. Translated, it gives CASSLRQGATDTQYF.

The J gene is TRBJ1-3, the V gene TRBV7-2; 8 bases align to TRBD1. J gave up 4 bases and V 4 bases, and 9 bases lay outside the gene matches. This CDR3 comprises 16 residues. CDR1 is SGHTA, CDR2 FQGNSA, per germline. The CDR3 region has the DNA TGTGCCAGCAGCTCCCGGACAGGGAGCTCCGGAAACACCATATATTTT. It codes for CASSSRTGSSGNTIYF.

This rearrangement joins TRBV30 to TRBJ2-4; the match to TRBD2 covers 14 bases. Trimming removed 5 bases from V and 6 bases from J; junction bases left unmatched: 3. CDR3 size: 14 residues. Germline V gene data show CDR1 as GTSNPN and CDR2 as SVGIG (reference sequence). In DNA form, the CDR3 reads TGTGCCTGGGGGACTAGCGGGAGCTCAAACATTCAGTACTTC. This sequence encodes CAWGTSGSSNIQYF.

The rearrangement links TRBV25-1 to TRBJ1-6; D remains unclear. The V end was cut by 8 bases, the J end by 10 bases, with 18 bases between. The germline V gene has CDR1 MGHDK and CDR2 SYGVNS. The CDR3 sequence is 14 residues long. CDR3 protein: CASAGGQVGSPLHF. The CDR3 region has the DNA TGTGCCAGCGCAGGTGGGCAGGTTGGCTCACCCCTCCACTTT. Full variable domain (outside the CDR3, taken from reference TRBV25-1 and TRBJ1-6): EADIYQTPRYLVIGTGKKITLECSQTMGHDKMYWYQQDPGMELHLIHYSYGVNSTEKGDLSSESTVSRIRTEHFPLTLESARPSHTSQYLCASAGGQVGSPLHFGNGTRLTVT.

J is TRBJ2-7 and V is TRBV5-1; TRBD1 matches 9 bases. Germline V CDR1 and CDR2: SGHRS, YFSETQ. There are 15 residues in the CDR3. V lost 5 bases and J lost 4; bases outside the gene matches: 10. CDR3 protein: CASRTGTGSVYEQYF. DNA for the CDR3: TGCGCCAGCAGGACCGGGACAGGGTCGGTGTACGAGCAGTACTTC.

The chain employs TRBV4-1 and TRBJ1-2; no definite D call. This CDR3 contains 16 residues. Germline CDR1 is MGHRA and CDR2 is YSYEKL. The V end was cut by 4 bases, the J end by 2 bases, with 17 bases between. The CDR3 loop is CASSRAFLLLNYGYTF. In DNA, the CDR3 is TGCGCCAGCAGCCGGGCATTCTTGCTCTTGAACTATGGCTACACCTTC.

As concerns this clone: The sample has other DNA sequences that encode this CDR3 too. This sequence joins TRBV29-1 and TRBJ2-7, with D possibly TRBD2 on 5 matching bases. V lost 6 bases, J lost 2 bases, and 11 bases lay in between. CDR1 and CDR2 (germline): SQVTM, ANQGSEA. The CDR3 loop spans 12 amino acids. The CDR3 DNA reads TGCAGCGTGTCCGACGGGACCTACGAGCAGTACTTC. Its protein product is CSVSDGTYEQYF.

The chain links TRBV5-1 to TRBJ2-3; 11 bases align to TRBD2. The CDR3 length is 16 residues. The germline gives CDR1 SGHRS, CDR2 YFSETQ. V gave up 6 bases and J gave up 0 bases; unmatched junction bases: 6. The CDR3 reads CASTTLAGGSTDTQYF. CDR3 in DNA: TGCGCCAGCACCACCCTAGCGGGGGGTAGCACAGATACGCAGTATTTT. Based on the CDR3 plus reference TRBV5-1 and TRBJ2-3, the full variable domain is KAGVTQTPRYLIKTRGQQVTLSCSPISGHRSVSWYQQTPGQGLQFLFEYFSETQRNKGNFPGRFSGRQFSNSRSEMNVSTLELGDSALYLCASTTLAGGSTDTQYFGPGTRLTVL.

This clone was observed a single time. The rearrangement uses TRBV29-1 and TRBJ2-5; tentatively, D is TRBD1 or TRBD2 (6 bases each). The CDR3 contains 11 residues. The germline CDR1 and CDR2 sequences are SQVTM and ANQGSEA. This chain's CDR3 is CSIQGGETQYF. The DNA for the CDR3 is TGCAGTATACAGGGAGGAGAGACCCAGTACTTC.

This clone came up once. In the same sample, other DNA sequences code for this CDR3. The chain combines TRBV5-4 with TRBJ1-1; a weak D match, TRBD1 (6 bases). V shed 3 bases and J shed 6 bases, with 9 bases lying between them. The CDR3 consists of 12 residues. The V gene's germline CDR1 is SGHNT and CDR2 YYREEE (reference sequence). CDR3 in DNA: TGTGCCAGCAGCTCTGGGGGCCCTGAAGCTTTCTTT. Translation gives CASSSGGPEAFF.

The rearrangement links TRBV18 to TRBJ2-1; 7 bases line up with TRBD1. Germline loops: CDR1 KGHSH, CDR2 LQKENI. The V and J ends lost 0 bases and 9 bases, in that order; junction bases with no gene match: 11. The CDR3 consists of 16 residues. The CDR3 loop reads CASSPPTERGRGEQFF. The CDR3 region has the DNA TGTGCCAGCTCACCACCGACAGAGAGGGGGCGAGGTGAGCAGTTCTTC.

The chain uses TRBV19 and TRBJ2-1; the D call may be TRBD1 or TRBD2 (5 bases each). CDR3 length equals 12 residues. The V and J ends lost 4 bases and 10 bases respectively, with 11 bases between them. CDR1 LNHDA and CDR2 SQIVND come from the germline V gene (reference sequence). In DNA, the CDR3 is TGTGCCAGTAGTACAGGGTCGGGAGAGCAGTTCTTC. Its translation is CASSTGSGEQFF.